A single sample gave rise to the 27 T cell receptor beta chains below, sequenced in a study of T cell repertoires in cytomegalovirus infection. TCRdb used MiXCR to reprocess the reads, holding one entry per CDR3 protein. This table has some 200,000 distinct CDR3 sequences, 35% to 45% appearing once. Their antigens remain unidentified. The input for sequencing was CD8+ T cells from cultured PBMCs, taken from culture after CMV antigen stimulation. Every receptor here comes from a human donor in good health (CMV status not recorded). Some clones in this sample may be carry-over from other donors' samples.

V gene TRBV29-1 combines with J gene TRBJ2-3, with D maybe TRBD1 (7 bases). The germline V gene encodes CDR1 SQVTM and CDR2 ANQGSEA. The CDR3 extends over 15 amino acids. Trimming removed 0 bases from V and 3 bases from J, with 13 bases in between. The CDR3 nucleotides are TGCAGCGTTGAAGATGGAGGGGGCCGTACAGATACGCAGTATTTT. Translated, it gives CSVEDGGGRTDTQYF.

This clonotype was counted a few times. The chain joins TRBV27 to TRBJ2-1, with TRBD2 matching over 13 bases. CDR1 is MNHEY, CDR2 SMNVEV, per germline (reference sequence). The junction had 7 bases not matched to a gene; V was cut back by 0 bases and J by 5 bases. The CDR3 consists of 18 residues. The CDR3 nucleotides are TGTGCCAGCAGTTTATCCCCCCCCGGACTAGCGGGAGACAATGAGCAGTTCTTC. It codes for CASSLSPPGLAGDNEQFF.

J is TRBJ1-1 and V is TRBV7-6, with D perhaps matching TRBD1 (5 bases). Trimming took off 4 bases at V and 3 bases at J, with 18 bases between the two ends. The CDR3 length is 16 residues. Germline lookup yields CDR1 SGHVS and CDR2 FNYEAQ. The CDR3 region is CASSYRTDIKDTEAFF. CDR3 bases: TGTGCCAGCAGCTACCGGACGGACATAAAGGACACTGAAGCTTTCTTT.

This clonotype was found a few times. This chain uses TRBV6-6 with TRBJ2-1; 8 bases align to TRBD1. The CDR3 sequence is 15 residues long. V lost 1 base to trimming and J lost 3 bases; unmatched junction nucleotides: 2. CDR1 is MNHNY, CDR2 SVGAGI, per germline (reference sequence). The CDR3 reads CASSYFGTGYNEQFF. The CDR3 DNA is TGTGCCAGCAGTTACTTTGGGACAGGCTACAATGAGCAGTTCTTC.

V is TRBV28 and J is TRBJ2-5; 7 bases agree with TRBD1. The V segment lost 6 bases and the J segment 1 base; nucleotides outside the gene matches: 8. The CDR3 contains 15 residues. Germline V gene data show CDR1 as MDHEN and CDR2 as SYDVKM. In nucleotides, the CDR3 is TGTGCCAGCAGATCCCCCGGGACAGTCCAAGAGACCCAGTACTTC. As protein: CASRSPGTVQETQYF.

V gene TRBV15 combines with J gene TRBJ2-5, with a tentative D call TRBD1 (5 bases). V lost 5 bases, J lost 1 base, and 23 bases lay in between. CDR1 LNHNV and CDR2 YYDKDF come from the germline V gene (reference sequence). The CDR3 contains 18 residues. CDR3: CATSEIRVGQASQETQYF. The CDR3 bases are TGTGCCACCAGCGAAATAAGGGTGGGGCAGGCGAGCCAAGAGACCCAGTACTTC. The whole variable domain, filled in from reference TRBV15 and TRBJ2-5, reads DAMVIQNPRYQVTQFGKPVTLSCSQTLNHNVMYWYQQKSSQAPKLLFHYYDKDFNNEADTPDNFQSRRPNTSFCFLDIRSPGLGDTAMYLCATSEIRVGQASQETQYFGPGTRLLVL.

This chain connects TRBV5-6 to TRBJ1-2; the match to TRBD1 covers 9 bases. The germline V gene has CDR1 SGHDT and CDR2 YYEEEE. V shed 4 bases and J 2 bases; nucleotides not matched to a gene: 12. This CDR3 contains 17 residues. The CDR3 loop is CASSQGPGTGMNYGYTF. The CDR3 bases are TGTGCCAGCAGCCAGGGGCCCGGGACAGGGATGAACTATGGCTACACCTTC. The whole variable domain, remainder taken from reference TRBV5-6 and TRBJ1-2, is DAGVTQSPTHLIKTRGQQVTLRCSPKSGHDTVSWYQQALGQGPQFIFQYYEEEERQRGNFPDRFSGHQFPNYSSELNVNALLLGDSALYLCASSQGPGTGMNYGYTFGSGTRLTVV.

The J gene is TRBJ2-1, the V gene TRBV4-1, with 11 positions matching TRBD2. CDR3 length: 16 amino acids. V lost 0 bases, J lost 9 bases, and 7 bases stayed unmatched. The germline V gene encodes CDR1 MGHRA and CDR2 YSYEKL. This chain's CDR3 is CASSQEGSGRASEQFF. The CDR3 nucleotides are TGCGCCAGCAGCCAAGAAGGTAGCGGGAGGGCCAGTGAGCAGTTCTTC.

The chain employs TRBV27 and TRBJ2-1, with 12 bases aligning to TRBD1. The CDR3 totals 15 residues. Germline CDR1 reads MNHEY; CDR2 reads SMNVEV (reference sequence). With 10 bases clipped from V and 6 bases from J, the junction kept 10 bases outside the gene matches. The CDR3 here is CATSAGTGGRNEQFF. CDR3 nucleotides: TGTGCCACCTCAGCCGGGACAGGGGGCCGCAATGAGCAGTTCTTC.

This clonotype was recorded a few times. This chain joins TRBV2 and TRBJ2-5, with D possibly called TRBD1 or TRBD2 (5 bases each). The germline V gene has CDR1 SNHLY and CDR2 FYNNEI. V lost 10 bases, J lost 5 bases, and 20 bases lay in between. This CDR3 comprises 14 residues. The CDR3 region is CAKYGTSGPETQYF. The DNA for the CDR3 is TGTGCCAAGTACGGGACCTCAGGGCCGGAGACCCAGTACTTC.

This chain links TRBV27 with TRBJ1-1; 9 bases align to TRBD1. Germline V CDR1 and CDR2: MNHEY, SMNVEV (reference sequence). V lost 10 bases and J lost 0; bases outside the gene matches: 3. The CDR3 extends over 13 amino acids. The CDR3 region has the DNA TGTGCCACAGGACAGGGGTTGAACACTGAAGCTTTCTTT. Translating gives CATGQGLNTEAFF.

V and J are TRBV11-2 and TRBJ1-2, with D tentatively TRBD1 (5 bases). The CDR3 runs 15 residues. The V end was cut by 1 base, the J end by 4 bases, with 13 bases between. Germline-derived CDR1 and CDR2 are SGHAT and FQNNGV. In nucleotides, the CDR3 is TGTGCCAGCAGCTTAGTCCCAGGGCGGTCCTATGGCTACACCTTC. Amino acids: CASSLVPGRSYGYTF. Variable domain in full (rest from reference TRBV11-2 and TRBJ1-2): EAGVAQSPRYKIIEKRQSVAFWCNPISGHATLYWYQQILGQGPKLLIQFQNNGVVDDSQLPKDRFSAERLKGVDSTLKIQPAKLEDSAVYLCASSLVPGRSYGYTFGSGTRLTVV.

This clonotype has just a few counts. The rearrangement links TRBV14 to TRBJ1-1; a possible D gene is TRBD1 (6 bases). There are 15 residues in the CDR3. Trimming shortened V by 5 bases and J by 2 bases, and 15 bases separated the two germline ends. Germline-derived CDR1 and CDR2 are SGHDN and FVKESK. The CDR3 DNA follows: TGTGCCAGCAGCTGGGGGGCAGGGCAAAACACTGAAGCTTTCTTT. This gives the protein CASSWGAGQNTEAFF. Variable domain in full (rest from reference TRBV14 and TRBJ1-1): EAGVTQFPSHSVIEKGQTVTLRCDPISGHDNLYWYRRVMGKEIKFLLHFVKESKQDESGMPNNRFLAERTGGTYSTLKVQPAELEDSGVYFCASSWGAGQNTEAFFGQGTRLTVV.

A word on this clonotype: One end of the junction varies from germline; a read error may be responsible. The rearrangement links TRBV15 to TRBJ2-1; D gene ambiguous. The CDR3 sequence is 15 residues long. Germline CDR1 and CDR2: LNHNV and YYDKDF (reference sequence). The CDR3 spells CATSKGLSSYNEQFF. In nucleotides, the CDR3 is TGTGCCACAAGCAAGGGATTGAGCTCCTACAATGAGCAGTTCTTC.

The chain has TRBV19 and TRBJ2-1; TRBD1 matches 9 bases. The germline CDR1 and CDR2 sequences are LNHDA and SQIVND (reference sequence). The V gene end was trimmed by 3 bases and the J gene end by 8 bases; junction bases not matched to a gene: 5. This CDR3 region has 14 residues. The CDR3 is CASSIGTGRDEQFF. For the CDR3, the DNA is TGTGCCAGTAGTATTGGGACAGGGAGGGATGAGCAGTTCTTC.

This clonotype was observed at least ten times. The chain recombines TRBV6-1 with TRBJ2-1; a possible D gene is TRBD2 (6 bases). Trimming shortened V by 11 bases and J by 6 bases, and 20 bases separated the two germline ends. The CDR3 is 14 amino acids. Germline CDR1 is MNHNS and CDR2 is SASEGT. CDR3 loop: CAGSVGLEPNEQFF. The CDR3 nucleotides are TGTGCCGGTAGTGTGGGACTCGAACCCAATGAGCAGTTCTTC.

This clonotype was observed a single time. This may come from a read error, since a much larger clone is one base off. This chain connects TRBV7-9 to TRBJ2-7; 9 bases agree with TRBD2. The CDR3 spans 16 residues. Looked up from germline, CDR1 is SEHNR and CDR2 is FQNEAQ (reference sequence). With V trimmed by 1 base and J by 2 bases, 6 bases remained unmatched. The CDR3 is CASSLELTSGTYEQYF. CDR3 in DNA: TGTGCCAGCAGCTTAGAGCTGACTAGCGGAACCTACGAGCAGTACTTC.

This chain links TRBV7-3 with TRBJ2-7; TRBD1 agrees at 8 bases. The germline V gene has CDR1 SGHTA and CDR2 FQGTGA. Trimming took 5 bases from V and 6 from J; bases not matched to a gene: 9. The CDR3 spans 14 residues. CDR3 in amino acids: CASSLSQGTGEQYF. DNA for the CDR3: TGTGCCAGCAGCCTATCACAGGGGACAGGCGAGCAGTACTTC.

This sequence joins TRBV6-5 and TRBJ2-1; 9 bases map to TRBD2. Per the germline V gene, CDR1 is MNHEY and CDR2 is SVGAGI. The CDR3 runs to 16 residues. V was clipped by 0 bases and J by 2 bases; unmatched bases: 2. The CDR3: CASSYSGGGAYNEQFF. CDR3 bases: TGTGCCAGCAGTTACTCTGGCGGGGGGGCCTACAATGAGCAGTTCTTC.

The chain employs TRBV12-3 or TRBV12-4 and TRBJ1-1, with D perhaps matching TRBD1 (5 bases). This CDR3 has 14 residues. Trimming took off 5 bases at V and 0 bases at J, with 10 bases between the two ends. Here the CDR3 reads CASSLGEMNTEAFF. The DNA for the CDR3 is TGTGCCAGCAGTCTAGGGGAAATGAACACTGAAGCTTTCTTT.

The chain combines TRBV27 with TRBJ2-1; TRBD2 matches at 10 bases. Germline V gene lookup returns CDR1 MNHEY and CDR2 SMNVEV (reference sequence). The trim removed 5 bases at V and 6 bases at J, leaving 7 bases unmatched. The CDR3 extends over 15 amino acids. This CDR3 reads CASSQAGGRGNEQFF. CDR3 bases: TGTGCCAGCAGTCAAGCGGGGGGGCGAGGCAATGAGCAGTTCTTC.

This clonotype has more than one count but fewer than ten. Here the CDR3 DNA reads TGTGCCAGCAGTTTATACCTCTCTGGAAACACCATATATTTT. It encodes CASSLYLSGNTIYF. The genes are TRBV12-3 or TRBV12-4 and TRBJ1-3; D ambiguous. The CDR3 runs to 14 residues. V was trimmed by 2 bases and J by 0 bases, leaving 5 bases between them.

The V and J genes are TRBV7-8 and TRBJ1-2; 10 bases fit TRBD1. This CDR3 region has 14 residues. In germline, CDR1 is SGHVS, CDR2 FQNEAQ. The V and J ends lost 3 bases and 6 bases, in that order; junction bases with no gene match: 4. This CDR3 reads CASSFSGTGDGYTF. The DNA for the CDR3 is TGTGCCAGCAGCTTTAGTGGGACAGGGGATGGCTACACCTTC.

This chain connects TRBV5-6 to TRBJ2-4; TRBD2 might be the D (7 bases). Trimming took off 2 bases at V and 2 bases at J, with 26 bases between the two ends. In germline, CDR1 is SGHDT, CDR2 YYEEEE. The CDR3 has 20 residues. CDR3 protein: CASSFRGSGSYSLPKNIQYF. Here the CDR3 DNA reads TGTGCCAGCAGCTTCAGGGGTAGCGGGTCATATAGCCTTCCCAAAAACATTCAGTACTTC.

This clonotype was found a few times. The CDR3 nucleotides read TGCAGTGCTAGTTTGGGGGATAGTGGCACTGAAGCTTTCTTT. Its protein product is CSASLGDSGTEAFF. The chain is built from TRBV20-1 and TRBJ1-1; weak D call: TRBD1 (5 bases). The CDR3 length is 14 residues. V was shortened by 3 bases and J by 4 bases, with 15 bases between the two germline ends. The germline CDR1 and CDR2 sequences are DFQATT and SNEGSKA (reference sequence).

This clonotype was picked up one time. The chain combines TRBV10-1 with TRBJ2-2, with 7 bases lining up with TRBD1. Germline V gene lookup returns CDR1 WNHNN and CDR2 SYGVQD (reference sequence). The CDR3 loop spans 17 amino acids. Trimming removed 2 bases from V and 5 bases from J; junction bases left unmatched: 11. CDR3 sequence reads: CASSETWDSSRTGELFF. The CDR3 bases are TGCGCCAGCAGTGAGACCTGGGACAGCTCGAGGACCGGGGAGCTGTTTTTT.

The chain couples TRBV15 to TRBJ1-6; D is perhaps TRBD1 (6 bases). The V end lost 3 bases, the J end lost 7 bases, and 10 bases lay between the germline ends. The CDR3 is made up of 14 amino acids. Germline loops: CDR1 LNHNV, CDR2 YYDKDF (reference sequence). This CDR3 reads CATSSRGLNSPLHF. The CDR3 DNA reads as TGTGCCACCAGCAGCCGGGGGCTAAATTCACCCCTCCACTTT. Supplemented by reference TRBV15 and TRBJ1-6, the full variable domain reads DAMVIQNPRYQVTQFGKPVTLSCSQTLNHNVMYWYQQKSSQAPKLLFHYYDKDFNNEADTPDNFQSRRPNTSFCFLDIRSPGLGDTAMYLCATSSRGLNSPLHFGNGTRLTVT.